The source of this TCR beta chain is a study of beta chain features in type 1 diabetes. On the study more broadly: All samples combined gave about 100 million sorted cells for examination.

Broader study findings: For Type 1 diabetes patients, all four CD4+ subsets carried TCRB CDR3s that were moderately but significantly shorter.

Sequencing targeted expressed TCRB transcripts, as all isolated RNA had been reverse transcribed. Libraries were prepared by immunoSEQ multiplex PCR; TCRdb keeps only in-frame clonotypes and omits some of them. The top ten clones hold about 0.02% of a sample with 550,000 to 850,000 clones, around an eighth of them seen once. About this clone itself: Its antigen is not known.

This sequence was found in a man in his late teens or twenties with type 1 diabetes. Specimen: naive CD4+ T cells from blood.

The CDR3 coding sequence is TGTGCCAGTGGACAGTCTCCCTATGGCTACACCTTC. Its translation is CASGQSPYGYTF. This rearrangement joins TRBV6-5 to TRBJ1-2, with D perhaps matching TRBD1 (6 bases). V lost 9 bases and J lost 4, with 12 bases in between. This CDR3 is 12 amino acids long. CDR1 and CDR2 (germline): MNHEY, SVGAGI.